The 10 T cell receptor beta chains below all came from one sample that was sequenced in a study of shared clonotypes between healthy human individuals. The protocol was immunoSEQ multiplex PCR, while the TCRdb copy is restricted to in-frame clones and leaves out a portion. The sample shows 950,000 to 1,200,000 clones, 77% of them seen only once. Sample: memory CD4+ T cells from PBMCs. As for subset: CD45RA-negative fraction. The source is a man aged 18 to 29 in good health. Some clones in this sample may be carry-over from other donors' samples.

Of note for this clone: This same CDR3 is encoded by further DNA sequences in the sample. V usage is TRBV12-5 and J usage is TRBJ2-3; D not certain. CDR1 LGHNT and CDR2 FRNRAP come from the germline V gene. Trimming stripped 0 bases from V and 5 bases from J, with 6 bases between. The CDR3 consists of 13 residues. CDR3 DNA: TGTGCTAGTGGTTTGGTAGGCGGAGATACGCAGTATTTT. This gives the protein CASGLVGGDTQYF.

This clone was counted once. The genes are TRBV5-1 and TRBJ1-1; weak D call: TRBD1 (6 bases). The length of the CDR3 is 17 residues. The ends were cut back, 4 bases at V and 1 base at J, with 20 bases in the middle. Germline values: CDR1 SGHRS, CDR2 YFSETQ. CDR3 residues: CASSARQPSTGNTEAFF. The CDR3 coding sequence is TGCGCCAGCAGCGCCCGACAACCCTCGACAGGGAACACTGAAGCTTTCTTT.

This chain uses TRBV28 with TRBJ2-7, with D perhaps matching TRBD1 or TRBD2 (6 bases each). Germline V gene sequence: CDR1 MDHEN, CDR2 SYDVKM. This CDR3 is built from 15 residues. Deletions cut 3 bases from V and 0 bases from J, with 12 bases between. CDR3 region: CASSLGGGTSYEQYF. Here the CDR3 DNA reads TGTGCCAGCAGTTTGGGGGGCGGCACCTCCTACGAGCAGTACTTC. The full variable domain, rest sourced from reference TRBV28 and TRBJ2-7, is DVKVTQSSRYLVKRTGEKVFLECVQDMDHENMFWYRQDPGLGLRLIYFSYDVKMKEKGDIPEGYSVSREKKERFSLILESASTNQTSMYLCASSLGGGTSYEQYFGPGTRLTVT.

The chain uses TRBV2 and TRBJ2-7; D is unclear. Germline loops: CDR1 SNHLY, CDR2 FYNNEI. The length of the CDR3 is 14 residues. Trimming took 8 bases from V and 1 from J, leaving 15 bases between them. CDR3 residues: CASGFQYGSYEQYF. The CDR3 region has the DNA TGTGCCAGCGGGTTCCAATACGGATCCTACGAGCAGTACTTC.

This chain joins TRBV28 and TRBJ2-6; D might be TRBD1 (5 bases). The CDR3 is made up of 16 amino acids. CDR1 and CDR2 (germline): MDHEN, SYDVKM. The ends were cut back, 2 bases at V and 1 base at J, with 9 bases in the middle. For the CDR3, the DNA is TGTGCCAGCAGTTTAGTTCCAGGGTCTGGGGCCAACGTCCTGACTTTC. Translating gives CASSLVPGSGANVLTF.

This chain joins TRBV7-9 and TRBJ2-5; 7 positions match TRBD1. V lost 4 bases to trimming and J lost 7 bases; unmatched junction nucleotides: 9. This CDR3 is 14 amino acids long. Germline values: CDR1 SEHNR, CDR2 FQNEAQ (reference sequence). CDR3 residues: CASSYDRAQGTQYF. The CDR3 DNA reads TGTGCCAGCAGCTATGACAGGGCCCAGGGGACCCAGTACTTC.

This chain joins TRBV29-1 and TRBJ2-7, with D unresolved. Germline CDR1 is SQVTM and CDR2 is ANQGSEA. There are 12 residues in the CDR3. The V end lost 4 bases, the J end lost 6 bases, and 13 bases lay between the germline ends. The CDR3 sequence: CSVAYLTGEQYF. The CDR3 DNA reads TGCAGCGTTGCGTACCTTACGGGCGAGCAGTACTTC.

Comments on this clone: Other DNA sequences in the same sample also yield this CDR3. V is TRBV6-5 and J is TRBJ1-1; D possibly corresponds to TRBD1 (6 bases). Germline V gene lookup returns CDR1 MNHEY and CDR2 SVGAGI. The V end lost 4 bases, the J end lost 1 base, and 10 bases lay between the germline ends. The CDR3 runs 14 residues. CDR3 region: CASSLGQQNTEAFF. The CDR3 bases are TGTGCCAGCAGTTTGGGACAACAGAACACTGAAGCTTTCTTT.

In this sample, this clone turned up a few times. The chain carries TRBV7-2 and TRBJ2-2; no reliable D call. With 5 bases removed from V and 0 bases from J, the gap between germline ends came to 10 bases. CDR1 is SGHTA and CDR2 is FQGNSA in the germline V gene. The CDR3 consists of 15 residues. CDR3 nucleotides: TGTGCCAGCAGCCGATCTTTATCGAACACCGGGGAGCTGTTTTTT. It is translated as CASSRSLSNTGELFF. The entire variable domain, with the rest obtained from reference TRBV7-2 and TRBJ2-2, is as follows: GAGVSQSPSNKVTEKGKDVELRCDPISGHTALYWYRQSLGQGLEFLIYFQGNSAPDKSGLPSDRFSAERTGGSVSTLTIQRTQQEDSAVYLCASSRSLSNTGELFFGEGSRLTVL.

V gene TRBV19 combines with J gene TRBJ1-5; D is unclear. CDR3 size: 14 residues. CDR1 is LNHDA and CDR2 is SQIVND in the germline V gene (reference sequence). Trimming took off 5 bases at V and 4 bases at J, with 12 bases between the two ends. The CDR3 loop reads CASSWSRINQPQHF. CDR3 sequence (DNA): TGTGCCAGTAGTTGGTCCAGGATTAATCAGCCCCAGCATTTT.